These 10 T cell receptor beta chains were all obtained from the same sample, sequenced in a study of technical replicates of blood from several donors. The method was immunoSEQ multiplex PCR; TCRdb's version includes in-frame clones alone and lacks a portion of them. The sample records 55,000 to 75,000 clones, 75% to 95% being singletons. The specimen sequenced was PBMCs. The receptors come from a human donor in good health. Some clones in this sample may be carry-over from other donors' samples.

This chain joins TRBV25-1 and TRBJ1-2, with D perhaps matching TRBD1 (5 bases). The germline V and J ends were trimmed by 4 bases and 4 bases, with 13 bases remaining between them. The germline V gene encodes CDR1 MGHDK and CDR2 SYGVNS. The CDR3 consists of 14 residues. The CDR3: CASSAADKGYGYTF. The CDR3 DNA sequence: TGTGCCAGCAGTGCTGCGGACAAAGGCTATGGCTACACCTTC.

As to this clone: The sample carries other DNA sequences with the same CDR3. V is TRBV6-5 and J is TRBJ2-7; 9 positions agree with TRBD1. The junction had 3 bases not matched to a gene; V was cut back by 2 bases and J by 1 base. The CDR3 has 15 residues. CDR1 is MNHEY and CDR2 is SVGAGI in the germline V gene. The CDR3 DNA reads as TGTGCCAGCAGTTACCGGGACAGGGCGTCCTACGAGCAGTACTTC. Its protein is CASSYRDRASYEQYF.

This chain joins TRBV5-4 and TRBJ2-3; D perhaps matches TRBD2 (6 bases). Germline CDR1 and CDR2: SGHNT and YYREEE (reference sequence). This CDR3 is 15 amino acids long. V shed 0 bases and J shed 5 bases, with 13 bases lying between them. The DNA of the CDR3 is TGTGCCAGCAGCTTGGGGGGGGTCGCACAAGATACGCAGTATTTT. This codes for CASSLGGVAQDTQYF.

The rearrangement joins TRBV7-9 to TRBJ2-1; 7 nucleotides match TRBD2. This CDR3 region has 17 residues. CDR1 and CDR2 from the germline V gene are SEHNR and FQNEAQ (reference sequence). The junction had 19 bases not matched to a gene; V was cut back by 5 bases and J by 9 bases. The CDR3 region has the DNA TGTGCCAGCAGCCCCCGCGGTTGGTGGGAGGGCGTCGGTGAGCAGTTCTTC. It translates to CASSPRGWWEGVGEQFF.

This chain joins TRBV18 and TRBJ2-1; D is perhaps TRBD2 (6 bases). Trimming shortened V by 2 bases and J by 7 bases, and 15 bases separated the two germline ends. Looked up from germline, CDR1 is KGHSH and CDR2 is LQKENI. The CDR3 extends over 15 amino acids. CDR3 region: CASSPFTGDLNEQFF. Written as DNA, the CDR3 is TGTGCCAGCTCACCATTCACGGGAGATTTAAATGAGCAGTTCTTC.

J is TRBJ2-6 and V is TRBV6-5; D is ambiguous. From germline, CDR1 is MNHEY and CDR2 SVGAGI. This CDR3 has 15 amino acids. Trimming removed 2 bases at V and 0 bases at J, with 5 bases between. The CDR3, as DNA: TGTGCCAGCAGTTACCAAATCTCTGGGGCCAACGTCCTGACTTTC. Its translation: CASSYQISGANVLTF.

The chain links TRBV5-1 to TRBJ2-5, with D unresolved. Trimming shortened V by 0 bases and J by 5 bases, and 11 bases separated the two germline ends. The V gene's germline CDR1 is SGHRS and CDR2 YFSETQ. CDR3 size: 14 residues. The CDR3: CASSLGPSGETQYF. The CDR3 DNA is TGCGCCAGCAGCTTGGGTCCCTCCGGGGAGACCCAGTACTTC.

This rearrangement joins TRBV7-2 to TRBJ2-5; TRBD2 matches 11 bases. V shed 5 bases, J shed 5 bases, and the junction held 19 bases outside the gene matches. The germline gives CDR1 SGHTA, CDR2 FQGNSA. The CDR3 contains 19 residues. For the CDR3, the DNA is TGTGCCAGCAGCCCCAGGGCCGGGACTAGCGGACCCGCGGGCGAGACCCAGTACTTC. Translating gives CASSPRAGTSGPAGETQYF.

The gene calls are TRBV7-9 and TRBJ1-1, with no clear D. Trimming cost V 5 bases and J 0 bases, with 16 bases left between them. Germline CDR1 reads SEHNR; CDR2 reads FQNEAQ (reference sequence). There are 16 residues in the CDR3. The CDR3 DNA reads TGTGCCAGCAGCCCTAGAGGGTCGGGGATGAACACTGAAGCTTTCTTT. It translates to CASSPRGSGMNTEAFF.

The rearrangement links TRBV5-6 to TRBJ2-4; D remains ambiguous. The V gene's germline CDR1 is SGHDT and CDR2 YYEEEE. The CDR3 is 18 residues long. Trimming pared 4 bases from V and 0 bases from J, leaving 20 bases between. CDR3 coding DNA: TGTGCCAGCAGCCCCGGGTTTTACTACTCGGGAGCCAAAAACATTCAGTACTTC. Amino acids: CASSPGFYYSGAKNIQYF.